Below, 32 T cell receptor beta chains from the same sample are listed, as sequenced in a study of OX40 agonist ivuxolimab in advanced cancers. Assay: immunoSEQ multiplex PCR; the TCRdb copy retains only in-frame clones and omits some. The table shows about 95,000 clones, with more than 85% occurring only once. The sequencing here drew on CD4+ or CD8+ T cells sorted from blood, taken in a trial of the OX40 agonist ivuxolimab. The receptor set was obtained from an adult with an advanced solid tumor such as melanoma, head and neck, liver or kidney cancer.

This clone was detected once. The V gene is TRBV7-9, the J gene TRBJ2-7, with a weak D call TRBD1 (5 bases). This CDR3 has 12 residues. The V and J ends lost 5 bases and 5 bases respectively, with 10 bases between them. Germline V gene lookup returns CDR1 SEHNR and CDR2 FQNEAQ (reference sequence). Here the CDR3 reads CASSVQGNEQYF. The CDR3 DNA follows: TGTGCCAGCAGCGTCCAGGGTAACGAGCAGTACTTC.

For this clone: This likely comes from a read error, as the CDR3 has no conserved phenylalanine or tryptophan at its end. It is unclear where the CDR3 begins or ends on the DNA, so no DNA is shown, and the CDR3 is as TCRdb lists it. V and J are TRBV10-3 and TRBJ1-2; the table's D gene call, TRBD1, was not cross checked with the DNA. The CDR3 length is 9 residues, termini included. Germline values: CDR1 ENHRY, CDR2 SYGVKD. The CDR3 here is CAISDGPGN.

The table lists this clone with a count of one. The V gene is TRBV19, the J gene TRBJ1-4; D is uncertain. The germline V gene encodes CDR1 LNHDA and CDR2 SQIVND (reference sequence). This CDR3 is built from 14 residues. V lost 8 bases and J lost 8, with 18 bases in between. CDR3 nucleotides: TGTGCCAGTGGGCGACAACTGGCTGGGGAAAAACTGTTTTTT. Residues: CASGRQLAGEKLFF.

This clone was seen only once. This chain joins TRBV6-5 and TRBJ2-3; D is perhaps TRBD1 (6 bases). Germline V lookup: CDR1 MNHEY, CDR2 SVGAGI. There are 15 residues in the CDR3. CDR3 amino acids: CASVKGQGITDTQYF. In nucleotides, the CDR3 is TGTGCGAGCGTCAAGGGTCAGGGGATCACAGATACGCAGTATTTT.

This rearrangement joins TRBV5-4 to TRBJ2-5, with 7 bases matching TRBD2. J gave up 5 bases and V 1 base, and 8 bases lay outside the gene matches. Germline lookup yields CDR1 SGHNT and CDR2 YYREEE (reference sequence). This CDR3 comprises 15 residues. In DNA, the CDR3 is TGTGCCAGCAGCTTGAAACTAGCGACGGGGGAGACCCAGTACTTC. Its protein product is CASSLKLATGETQYF.

V usage is TRBV6-1 and J usage is TRBJ2-1; D is perhaps TRBD2 (6 bases). CDR1 is MNHNS, CDR2 SASEGT, per germline. The CDR3 spans 14 residues. Trimming cost V 7 bases and J 8 bases, with 18 bases left between them. CDR3 residues: CASILAVGVDEQFF. CDR3 nucleotide sequence: TGTGCCAGCATTTTAGCGGTCGGCGTGGATGAGCAGTTCTTC.

This chain joins TRBV5-1 and TRBJ2-5; D unresolved. The CDR3 is 11 residues long. V lost 6 bases and J lost 2, with 5 bases in between. The germline CDR1 and CDR2 sequences are SGHRS and YFSETQ. CDR3 sequence reads: CASTEQETQYF. The DNA of the CDR3 is TGCGCCAGCACTGAACAAGAGACCCAGTACTTC.

The chain has TRBV6-5 and TRBJ1-3, with a tentative D call TRBD1 (5 bases). The germline gives CDR1 MNHEY, CDR2 SVGAGI. This CDR3 is 14 amino acids long. The germline V and J ends were trimmed by 8 bases and 0 bases, with 11 bases remaining between them. The CDR3, as DNA: TGTGCCAGCCATGACAGCTACTCTGGAAACACCATATATTTT. Translating gives CASHDSYSGNTIYF.

CDR3 sequence reads: CASSLSGQPEAFF. In DNA, the CDR3 is TGTGCCAGCAGTTTATCGGGACAGCCTGAAGCTTTCTTT. The V call is TRBV27, the J call TRBJ1-1; 7 positions agree with TRBD1. Germline-derived CDR1 and CDR2 are MNHEY and SMNVEV (reference sequence). The CDR3 runs to 13 residues. The ends lost 0 bases at V and 6 bases at J; junction bases unmatched: 1.

The V gene is TRBV4-3, the J gene TRBJ2-5; D might be TRBD1 or TRBD2, each matching 5 bases. V was pared by 0 bases and J by 2 bases, with 16 bases between. Germline V gene data show CDR1 as LGHNA and CDR2 as YSLEER. CDR3 size: 17 residues. The CDR3 region has the DNA TGCGCCAGCAGCCAAGACAGGGAGCAGGGCTTACAAGAGACCCAGTACTTC. Its translation is CASSQDREQGLQETQYF.

The chain links TRBV7-9 to TRBJ1-4; TRBD1 might be the D (6 bases). The CDR3 spans 14 residues. Trimming took 4 bases from V and 7 from J, leaving 13 bases between them. Germline assignment: CDR1 SEHNR and CDR2 FQNEAQ (reference sequence). CDR3 amino acids: CASSSTGSSEKLFF. As DNA, the CDR3 is TGTGCCAGCAGCTCAACAGGGTCGAGTGAAAAACTGTTTTTT.

The chain is built from TRBV19 and TRBJ2-7, with 8 bases identical to TRBD1. Germline trimming cut 6 bases from V and 5 bases from J; bases unmatched to any gene: 15. Germline CDR1 and CDR2: LNHDA and SQIVND (reference sequence). The CDR3 extends over 16 amino acids. The chain's CDR3 is CASSPFPGGMFHEQYF. The CDR3 region has the DNA TGTGCCAGTAGCCCTTTTCCAGGGGGCATGTTCCACGAGCAGTACTTC.

This rearrangement joins TRBV6-1 to TRBJ1-5; no firm D call. The CDR3 extends over 14 amino acids. Germline CDR1 MNHNS, CDR2 SASEGT. Trimming took off 4 bases at V and 0 bases at J, with 7 bases between the two ends. CDR3 DNA sequence: TGTGCCAGCAGTGCAATAACTAGCAATCAGCCCCAGCATTTT. The encoded protein is CASSAITSNQPQHF.

The chain couples TRBV18 to TRBJ1-1, with D maybe TRBD1 (5 bases). The CDR3 is 16 amino acids. Trimming removed 4 bases at V and 0 bases at J, with 15 bases between. Germline V gives CDR1 KGHSH, CDR2 LQKENI. The CDR3 reads CASSQGSIALNTEAFF. CDR3 DNA sequence: TGTGCCAGCTCACAGGGGTCTATCGCCCTGAACACTGAAGCTTTCTTT. Using reference TRBV18 and TRBJ1-1 for the parts outside the CDR3, the full variable domain is NAGVMQNPRHLVRRRGQEARLRCSPMKGHSHVYWYRQLPEEGLKFMVYLQKENIIDESGMPKERFSAEFPKEGPSILRIQQVVRGDSAAYFCASSQGSIALNTEAFFGQGTRLTVV.

The chain recombines TRBV28 with TRBJ2-2, with 9 positions matching TRBD2. J lost 4 bases, V lost 3 bases, and 6 bases had no gene match. Looked up from germline, CDR1 is MDHEN and CDR2 is SYDVKM. The CDR3 is 16 amino acids. The CDR3 sequence: CASSFGASGVTGELFF. CDR3 nucleotide sequence: TGTGCCAGCAGTTTCGGGGCTAGCGGGGTCACCGGGGAGCTGTTTTTT.

The table lists this clone with a count of one. The V gene is TRBV28, the J gene TRBJ2-7, with D perhaps being TRBD1 or TRBD2 (5 bases each). V lost 8 bases and J 2 bases, leaving 10 bases between the germline ends. Germline assignment: CDR1 MDHEN and CDR2 SYDVKM. The CDR3 length is 12 residues. CDR3 in DNA: TGTGCCAGCCGGGAAGGGGCCTACGAGCAGTACTTC. Protein sequence: CASREGAYEQYF. The full variable domain, completed using reference TRBV28 and TRBJ2-7, is DVKVTQSSRYLVKRTGEKVFLECVQDMDHENMFWYRQDPGLGLRLIYFSYDVKMKEKGDIPEGYSVSREKKERFSLILESASTNQTSMYLCASREGAYEQYFGPGTRLTVT.

The chain links TRBV6-5 to TRBJ2-7; D is possibly TRBD1 (6 bases). V was shortened by 7 bases and J by 0 bases, with 13 bases between the two germline ends. In germline, CDR1 is MNHEY, CDR2 SVGAGI. CDR3 size: 14 residues. CDR3 sequence: CASTPGAFSYEQYF. CDR3 nucleotides: TGTGCCAGCACCCCAGGGGCCTTCTCCTACGAGCAGTACTTC.

This chain connects TRBV6-4 to TRBJ2-1, with 8 nucleotides matching TRBD2. The CDR3 runs 17 residues. Germline assignment: CDR1 MRHNA and CDR2 SNTAGT. V was pared by 3 bases and J by 0 bases, with 7 bases of the junction left unmatched. For the CDR3, the DNA is TGTGCCAGCAGTGAGTTTAGCGGGACCAGCTCCTACAATGAGCAGTTCTTC. Its translation is CASSEFSGTSSYNEQFF.

The rearrangement uses TRBV7-2 and TRBJ1-2, with TRBD1 identical over 8 bases. Germline V gene lookup returns CDR1 SGHTA and CDR2 FQGNSA. This CDR3 region has 13 residues. The V segment lost 1 base and the J segment 5 bases; nucleotides outside the gene matches: 0. The CDR3 DNA is TGTGCCAGCAGCTTAGGACAGGGGTATGGCTACACCTTC. Translated, it gives CASSLGQGYGYTF.

The V and J genes are TRBV28 and TRBJ1-1; D uncertain. The germline gives CDR1 MDHEN, CDR2 SYDVKM. The CDR3 is made up of 12 amino acids. V was shortened by 2 bases and J by 5 bases, with 6 bases between the two germline ends. The CDR3 DNA reads as TGTGCCAGCAGTTTAACACGGACTGAAGCTTTCTTT. It translates to CASSLTRTEAFF.

The chain combines TRBV5-1 with TRBJ2-7; TRBD2 aligns across 10 bases. CDR1 and CDR2 from the germline V gene are SGHRS and YFSETQ. V shed 4 bases, J shed 0 bases, and the junction held 10 bases outside the gene matches. The CDR3 has 17 residues. The CDR3 bases are TGCGCCAGCAGCACCGGACTAGCGGCCAGGAGCTCCTACGAGCAGTACTTC. Translating gives CASSTGLAARSSYEQYF.

In the case of this clone: This sample also contains other DNA sequences that code for the same CDR3. The chain uses TRBV30 and TRBJ2-5, with 8 bases identical to TRBD2. Per the germline V gene, CDR1 is GTSNPN and CDR2 is SVGIG (reference sequence). The CDR3 runs 17 residues. J gave up 2 bases and V 2 bases, and 13 bases lay outside the gene matches. CDR3 nucleotides: TGTGCCTGGAGTCTAGGAGTCACTAGCGGTAATCAAGAGACCCAGTACTTC. It is translated as CAWSLGVTSGNQETQYF. Filled out from reference TRBV30 and TRBJ2-5, the complete variable domain reads SQTIHQWPATLVQPVGSPLSLECTVEGTSNPNLYWYRQAAGRGLQLLFYSVGIGQISSEVPQNLSASRPQDRQFILSSKKLLLSDSGFYLCAWSLGVTSGNQETQYFGPGTRLLVL.

This chain joins TRBV5-4 and TRBJ1-4; D may be TRBD1 (5 bases). The CDR3 sequence is 14 residues long. Trimming took off 4 bases at V and 7 bases at J, with 14 bases between the two ends. CDR1 and CDR2 from the germline V gene are SGHNT and YYREEE (reference sequence). CDR3 loop: CASSPGGVGEKLFF. CDR3 in DNA: TGTGCCAGCAGCCCTGGGGGGGTCGGTGAAAAACTGTTTTTT. Full variable domain (rest looked up from reference TRBV5-4 and TRBJ1-4): ETGVTQSPTHLIKTRGQQVTLRCSSQSGHNTVSWYQQALGQGPQFIFQYYREEENGRGNFPPRFSGLQFPNYSSELNVNALELDDSALYLCASSPGGVGEKLFFGSGTQLSVL.

The V and J genes are TRBV18 and TRBJ2-1; the D gene is possibly TRBD2 (5 bases). Trimming removed 2 bases at V and 14 bases at J, with 16 bases between. Germline V CDR1 and CDR2: KGHSH, LQKENI. The CDR3 covers 13 residues. CDR3 sequence: CASSPKELDLKFF. CDR3 sequence (DNA): TGTGCCAGCTCACCAAAAGAACTAGACCTGAAGTTCTTC.

The chain couples TRBV5-1 to TRBJ2-7; D remains ambiguous. This CDR3 comprises 16 residues. The germline V gene has CDR1 SGHRS and CDR2 YFSETQ. V was shortened by 2 bases and J by 1 base, with 16 bases between the two germline ends. The CDR3 DNA reads TGCGCCAGCAGCTTCAGTTTTACGGGCGGTTCCTACGAGCAGTACTTC. It specifies CASSFSFTGGSYEQYF.

The rearrangement uses TRBV19 and TRBJ1-5; tentative D call: TRBD1 (6 bases). V lost 7 bases and J lost 3, with 13 bases in between. The CDR3 runs 14 residues. Germline V gives CDR1 LNHDA, CDR2 SQIVND (reference sequence). CDR3 in amino acids: CASTQTGPNQPQHF. The CDR3 DNA reads TGTGCCAGTACCCAGACAGGCCCCAATCAGCCCCAGCATTTT.

This chain joins TRBV7-9 and TRBJ1-1; D might be TRBD1 (5 bases). CDR1 SEHNR and CDR2 FQNEAQ come from the germline V gene (reference sequence). V shed 5 bases and J shed 5 bases, with 18 bases lying between them. The CDR3 consists of 15 residues. CDR3 loop: CASSALSRGKTEAFF. Here the CDR3 DNA reads TGTGCCAGCAGCGCCCTCAGCCGGGGGAAGACTGAAGCTTTCTTT.

CDR3 sequence: CASSLEVAYEQYF. In DNA, the CDR3 is TGTGCCAGCAGCTTAGAGGTAGCCTACGAGCAGTACTTC. The chain combines TRBV7-9 with TRBJ2-7; D unclear. V gave up 1 base and J gave up 2 bases, with 6 bases separating them. The CDR3 length is 13 residues. CDR1 and CDR2 from the germline V gene are SEHNR and FQNEAQ (reference sequence).

The rearrangement joins TRBV10-3 to TRBJ2-5; TRBD2 might be the D (6 bases). CDR1 and CDR2 (germline): ENHRY, SYGVKD. The CDR3 runs 15 residues. Trimming pared 2 bases from V and 5 bases from J, leaving 15 bases between. The CDR3 loop is CAISEQAGPTETQYF. CDR3 coding DNA: TGTGCCATCAGTGAGCAGGCGGGACCCACCGAGACCCAGTACTTC.

This chain uses TRBV19 with TRBJ1-5; TRBD1 aligns across 7 bases. The CDR3 has 16 amino acids. Germline V gives CDR1 LNHDA, CDR2 SQIVND (reference sequence). Losses at the gene ends were 7 bases for V and 1 base for J; bases not matched to a gene: 10. CDR3 sequence reads: CASTSTGAVSNQPQHF. The CDR3 region has the DNA TGTGCCAGTACCTCCACAGGGGCCGTCAGCAATCAGCCCCAGCATTTT.

V usage is TRBV7-2 and J usage is TRBJ2-7; no firm D call. V lost 1 base to trimming and J lost 0 bases, with 10 bases between them. This CDR3 has 15 amino acids. From germline, CDR1 is SGHTA and CDR2 FQGNSA. The CDR3 sequence is CASSLGPTGSYEQYF. The CDR3 DNA reads as TGTGCCAGCAGCTTAGGACCGACCGGCTCCTACGAGCAGTACTTC.

The chain links TRBV9 to TRBJ1-4, with TRBD1 identical over 8 bases. V was pared by 4 bases and J by 7 bases, with 6 bases of the junction left unmatched. Germline CDR1 is SGDLS and CDR2 is YYNGEE. The CDR3 runs to 14 residues. CDR3 in amino acids: CASSPTGGGEKLFF. The CDR3 DNA is TGTGCCAGCAGCCCTACAGGGGGGGGTGAAAAACTGTTTTTT.